These 9 T cell receptor beta chains share one sample of origin, sequenced in a study of CD8+CD57+ T cells in acquired aplastic anemia. Genomic DNA acted as the template from which TCR beta VDJ combination and CDR3 sequence profiling were carried out. TCRdb passed the reads through MiXCR, listing each CDR3 protein once. Of approximately 380,000 distinct CDR3 sequences in the sample, around 72% are singletons; the top ten hold 4%. Input material: sorted CD4+, CD8+, or CD8+CD57+ T cells (not recorded which) from PBMCs. The receptors here all came from a human donor in good health, serving as a control.

The DNA of the CDR3 is TGTGCCAGCAGTGAACCAAGTTCTGGGGCCAACGTCCTGACTTTC. It codes for CASSEPSSGANVLTF. V and J are TRBV25-1 and TRBJ2-6; D gene unclear. This CDR3 has 15 residues. V gave up 2 bases and J gave up 1 base, with 6 bases separating them. Germline assignment: CDR1 MGHDK and CDR2 SYGVNS.

As regards this clonotype: A read error is likely, as this CDR3 ends without the conserved phenylalanine or tryptophan. Because the CDR3's place on the DNA is in doubt, the DNA is left out and the CDR3 is given as listed by TCRdb. This chain uses TRBV2 with TRBJ2-7. The CDR3 length is 14 residues, termini included. In germline, CDR1 is SNHLY, CDR2 FYNNEI. The CDR3 loop is CASSLQGRPSEEHY.

Comment on this clonotype: The CDR3 does not close with the conserved phenylalanine or tryptophan, likely indicating a read error. The DNA is omitted, as the CDR3 cannot be located on it reliably, and the CDR3 follows TCRdb's listing. The rearrangement links TRBV2 to TRBJ2-5; TRBD1 was called by the table and not checked on the DNA. CDR1 is SNHLY and CDR2 is FYNNEI in the germline V gene. The CDR3 has 13 residues if both end residues are counted. This CDR3 reads CASSVGGGDTHGS.

The chain recombines TRBV5-8 with TRBJ2-3, with D uncertain. The CDR3 is made up of 14 amino acids. Germline V gives CDR1 SGHTS, CDR2 YDEGEE. The V end lost 4 bases, the J end lost 1 base, and 10 bases lay between the germline ends. CDR3 sequence (DNA): TGTGCCAGCAGCCCCCGGCACGGCACAGATACGCAGTATTTT. Translation: CASSPRHGTDTQYF.

This clonotype was seen at least ten times. The genes are TRBV5-1 and TRBJ1-1; tentative D call: TRBD1 (5 bases). Trimming removed 0 bases from V and 4 bases from J, with 13 bases in between. The CDR3 runs 15 residues. From germline, CDR1 is SGHRS and CDR2 YFSETQ. CDR3 sequence: CASSLGPKGTTEAFF. The DNA of the CDR3 is TGCGCCAGCAGCTTGGGACCCAAGGGGACCACTGAAGCTTTCTTT.

The chain carries TRBV20-1 and TRBJ2-6; 11 bases fit TRBD1. Per germline, CDR1 DFQATT and CDR2 SNEGSKA (reference sequence). The CDR3 extends over 17 amino acids. Germline trimming cut 6 bases from V and 2 bases from J; bases unmatched to any gene: 9. Here the CDR3 reads CSARTGGAGTGANVLTF. CDR3 bases: TGCAGTGCCCGGACAGGGGGCGCAGGGACTGGGGCCAACGTCCTGACTTTC.

The J gene is TRBJ2-5, the V gene TRBV10-3; 9 bases match TRBD1. Losses at the gene ends were 5 bases for V and 5 bases for J; bases not matched to a gene: 6. The CDR3 is 14 amino acids. From germline, CDR1 is ENHRY and CDR2 SYGVKD. The CDR3, as DNA: TGTGCCATCAGTTTACAGGGGGCTGGGGAGACCCAGTACTTC. Translating it yields CAISLQGAGETQYF.

This clonotype was seen many times. The chain links TRBV9 to TRBJ2-1; 9 bases map to TRBD1. The CDR3 runs to 15 residues. Germline V gives CDR1 SGDLS, CDR2 YYNGEE. The V gene end was trimmed by 0 bases and the J gene end by 9 bases; junction bases not matched to a gene: 7. This CDR3 is CASSVGGQGLGEQFF. As DNA, the CDR3 is TGTGCCAGCAGCGTAGGGGGACAGGGTTTAGGTGAGCAGTTCTTC.

This clonotype has at least ten counts. The V call is TRBV29-1, the J call TRBJ1-2, with D unclear. V dropped 3 bases and J dropped 5 bases, with 16 bases sitting between them. CDR1 SQVTM and CDR2 ANQGSEA come from the germline V gene. This CDR3 spans 14 amino acids. CDR3 sequence reads: CSVDYVTDDYGYTF. CDR3 DNA: TGCAGCGTTGATTATGTCACGGATGATTATGGCTACACCTTC. The full variable domain, its missing parts supplied by reference TRBV29-1 and TRBJ1-2, is SAVISQKPSRDICQRGTSLTIQCQVDSQVTMMFWYRQQPGQSLTLIATANQGSEATYESGFVIDKFPISRPNLTFSTLTVSNMSPEDSSIYLCSVDYVTDDYGYTFGSGTRLTVV.